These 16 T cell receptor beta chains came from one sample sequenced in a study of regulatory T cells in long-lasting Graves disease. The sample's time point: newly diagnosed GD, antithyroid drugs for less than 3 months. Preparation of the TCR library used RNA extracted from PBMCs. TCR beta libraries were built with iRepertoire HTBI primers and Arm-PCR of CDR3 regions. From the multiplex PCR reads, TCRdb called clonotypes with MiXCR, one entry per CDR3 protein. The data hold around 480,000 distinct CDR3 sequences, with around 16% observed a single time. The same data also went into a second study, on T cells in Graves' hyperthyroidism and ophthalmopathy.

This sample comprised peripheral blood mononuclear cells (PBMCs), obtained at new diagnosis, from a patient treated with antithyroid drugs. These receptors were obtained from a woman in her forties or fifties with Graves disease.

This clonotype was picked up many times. The CDR3 nucleotides read TGTGCCAGCAGTCGGTGGGCTGGGGAGCTGTTTTTT. Its protein product is CASSRWAGELFF. V is TRBV2 and J is TRBJ2-2; D unresolved. This CDR3 is built from 12 residues. Germline V gives CDR1 SNHLY, CDR2 FYNNEI. With 5 bases removed from V and 8 bases from J, the gap between germline ends came to 9 bases.

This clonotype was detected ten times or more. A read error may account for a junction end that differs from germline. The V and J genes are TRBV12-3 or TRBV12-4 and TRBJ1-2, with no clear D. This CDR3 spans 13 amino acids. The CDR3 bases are TGTGCCAGCAGCTTAGTAGTGGGCTATGGCTACACCTTC. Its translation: CASSLVVGYGYTF.

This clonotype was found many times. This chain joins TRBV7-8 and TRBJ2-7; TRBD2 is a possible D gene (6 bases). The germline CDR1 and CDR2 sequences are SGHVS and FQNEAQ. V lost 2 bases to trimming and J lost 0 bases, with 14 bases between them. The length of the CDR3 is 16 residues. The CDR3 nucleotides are TGTGCCAGCAGCTTACAGGGTATCGGGAGCTCCTACGAGCAGTACTTC. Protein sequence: CASSLQGIGSSYEQYF.

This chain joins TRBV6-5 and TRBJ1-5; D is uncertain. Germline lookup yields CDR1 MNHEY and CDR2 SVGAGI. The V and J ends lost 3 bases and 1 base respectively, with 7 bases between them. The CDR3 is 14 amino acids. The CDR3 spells CASSYELSNQPQHF. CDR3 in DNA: TGTGCCAGCAGTTATGAGTTAAGCAATCAGCCCCAGCATTTT.

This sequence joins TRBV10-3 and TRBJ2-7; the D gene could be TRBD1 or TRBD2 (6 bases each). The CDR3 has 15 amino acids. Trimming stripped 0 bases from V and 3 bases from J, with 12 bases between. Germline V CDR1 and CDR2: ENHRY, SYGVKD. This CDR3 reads CAISESPGEVYEQYF. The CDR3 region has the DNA TGTGCCATCAGTGAGTCGCCAGGGGAGGTCTACGAGCAGTACTTC.

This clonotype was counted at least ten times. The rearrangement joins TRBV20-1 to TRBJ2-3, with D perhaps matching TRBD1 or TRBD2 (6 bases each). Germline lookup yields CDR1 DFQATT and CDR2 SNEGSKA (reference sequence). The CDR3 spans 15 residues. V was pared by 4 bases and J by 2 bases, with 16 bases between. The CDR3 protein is CSAILQGLNTDTQYF. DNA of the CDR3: TGCAGTGCTATCCTACAGGGACTGAACACAGATACGCAGTATTTT.

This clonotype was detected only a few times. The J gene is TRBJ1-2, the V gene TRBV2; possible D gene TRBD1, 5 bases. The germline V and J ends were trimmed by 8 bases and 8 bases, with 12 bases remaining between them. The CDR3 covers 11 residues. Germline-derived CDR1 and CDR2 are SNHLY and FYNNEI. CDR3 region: CASRRQGGYTF. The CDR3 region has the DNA TGTGCCAGCCGGCGGCAGGGCGGCTACACCTTC.

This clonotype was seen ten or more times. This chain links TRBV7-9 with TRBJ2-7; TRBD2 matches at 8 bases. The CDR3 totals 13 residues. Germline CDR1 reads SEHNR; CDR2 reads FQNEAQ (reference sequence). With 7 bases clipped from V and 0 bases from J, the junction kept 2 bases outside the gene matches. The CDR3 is CASKRGSSYEQYF. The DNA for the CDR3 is TGTGCCAGCAAGCGGGGGTCCTCCTACGAGCAGTACTTC.

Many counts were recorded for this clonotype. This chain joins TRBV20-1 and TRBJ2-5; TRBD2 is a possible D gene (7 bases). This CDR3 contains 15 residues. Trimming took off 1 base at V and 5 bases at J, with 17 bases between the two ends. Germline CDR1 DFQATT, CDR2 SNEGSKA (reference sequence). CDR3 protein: CSARGSHAGAETQYF. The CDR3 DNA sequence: TGCAGTGCTAGAGGTTCCCACGCGGGGGCGGAGACCCAGTACTTC.

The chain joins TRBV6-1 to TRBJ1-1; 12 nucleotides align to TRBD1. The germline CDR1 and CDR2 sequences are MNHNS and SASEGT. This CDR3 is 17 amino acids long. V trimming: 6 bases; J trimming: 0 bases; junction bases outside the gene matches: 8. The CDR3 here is CASRGTGGGDMNTEAFF. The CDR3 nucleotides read TGTGCCAGCAGGGGGACAGGGGGCGGTGATATGAACACTGAAGCTTTCTTT.

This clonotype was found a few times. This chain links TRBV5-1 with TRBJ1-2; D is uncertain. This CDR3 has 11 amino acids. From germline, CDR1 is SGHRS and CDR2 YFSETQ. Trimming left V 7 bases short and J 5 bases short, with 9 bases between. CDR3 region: CASGADYGYTF. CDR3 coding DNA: TGCGCCAGCGGTGCAGATTATGGCTACACCTTC.

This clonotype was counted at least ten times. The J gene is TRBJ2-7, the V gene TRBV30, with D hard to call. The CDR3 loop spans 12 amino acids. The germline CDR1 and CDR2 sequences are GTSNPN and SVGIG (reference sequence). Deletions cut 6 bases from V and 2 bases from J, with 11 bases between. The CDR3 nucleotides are TGTGCCTGCGCCAGTACCACCTACGAGCAGTACTTC. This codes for CACASTTYEQYF.

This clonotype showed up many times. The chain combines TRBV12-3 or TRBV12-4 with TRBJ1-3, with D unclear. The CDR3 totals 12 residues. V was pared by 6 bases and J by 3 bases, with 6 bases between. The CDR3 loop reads CASSFSGNTIYF. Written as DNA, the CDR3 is TGTGCCAGCAGCTTTAGTGGAAACACCATATATTTT.

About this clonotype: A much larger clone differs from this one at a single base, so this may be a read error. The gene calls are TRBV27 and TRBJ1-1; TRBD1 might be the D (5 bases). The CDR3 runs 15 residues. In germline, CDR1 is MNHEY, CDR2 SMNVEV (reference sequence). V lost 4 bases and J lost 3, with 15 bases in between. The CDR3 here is CASSSGLGVDTEAFF. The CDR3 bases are TGTGCCAGCAGTTCCGGTCTGGGGGTGGACACTGAAGCTTTCTTT.

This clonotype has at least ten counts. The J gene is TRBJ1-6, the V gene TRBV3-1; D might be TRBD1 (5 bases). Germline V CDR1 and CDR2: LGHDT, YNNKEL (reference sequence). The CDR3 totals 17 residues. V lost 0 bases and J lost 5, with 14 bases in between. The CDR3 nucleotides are TGTGCCAGCAGCCAAGATTCCCTCACAGGCAATAATTCACCCCTCCACTTT. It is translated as CASSQDSLTGNNSPLHF.

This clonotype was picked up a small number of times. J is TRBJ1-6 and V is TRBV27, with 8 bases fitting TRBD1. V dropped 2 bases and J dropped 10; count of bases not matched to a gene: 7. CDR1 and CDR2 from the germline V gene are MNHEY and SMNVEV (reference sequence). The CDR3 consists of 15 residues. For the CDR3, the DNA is TGTGCCAGCAGTTTAGGAGACAGGGGTAGCTCACCCCTCCACTTT. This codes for CASSLGDRGSSPLHF.